Listed below are T cell receptor beta chains from one sample, sequenced in a study of identical twins. Each CDR3 protein gets one entry after TCRdb re-called the 5' RACE reads with MiXCR. This table holds 540,000 or so distinct CDR3 sequences, approximately 20% found once. These sequences were also reported in another study, on yellow fever vaccine responses in identical twins.

The sequenced material came from CD4+ T cells sorted from blood. These receptors were obtained from a woman between 18 and 30 years old in good health. Each CDR3 is given with its conserved first and last residue. The D gene is left open where the match is weak. The size field is filled for only some rows; it gives once, few, many or a size class.

TRBV2	TRBJ2-1	.	few	TGTGCCAGCACGAGGGATGAGCAGTTCTTC	CASTRDEQFF
TRBV28	TRBJ2-7	TRBD2	many	TGTGCCAGCGGACTAGCGGGAGGTTACGAGCAGTACTTC	CASGLAGGYEQYF
TRBV29-1	TRBJ2-4	.	few	TGCAGCGTTCTGGAAGAAACGAACATTCAGTACTTC	CSVLEETNIQYF
TRBV20-1	TRBJ2-1	.	few	TGCAGTGCTAGAGTCGCAGGAAGCAATGAGCAGTTCTTC	CSARVAGSNEQFF
TRBV29-1	TRBJ2-1	TRBD2	few	TGCAGCGACCTAGCGGGGCCCTACAATGAGCAGTTCTTC	CSDLAGPYNEQFF
TRBV7-9	TRBJ2-1	TRBD2	.	TGTGCCAGCTATCGGCTAGCGGGAGCGTCTAATTGGGCGGAGCAGTTCTTC	CASYRLAGASNWAEQFF
TRBV20-1	TRBJ1-2	TRBD1	few	TGCAGTGCTAGAGATACAGGGGTCGGCTACACCTTC	CSARDTGVGYTF
TRBV10-3	TRBJ2-5	TRBD1	.	TGTGCCATCAGTCCTCGACAGGGGGGTCCGGAGACCCAGTACTTC	CAISPRQGGPETQYF
TRBV5-1	TRBJ2-5	.	many	TGCGCCAGCAGCAGCGGGACACCACAAGAGACCCAGTACTTC	CASSSGTPQETQYF
TRBV5-5	TRBJ2-1	TRBD1	.	TGTGCCAGCAGCTCGGGACAGGGGTGGAATGAGCAGTTCTTC	CASSSGQGWNEQFF
TRBV10-3	TRBJ2-1	TRBD2	few	TGTGCCATCAGTGAGTCGACGGGGACTAGGTTGGCCTACAATGAGCAGTTCTTC	CAISESTGTRLAYNEQFF
TRBV12-3/TRBV12-4	TRBJ2-5	.	.	TGTGCCAGCAGTTGGTCAGGGGAGACCCAGTACTTC	CASSWSGETQYF
TRBV4-2	TRBJ2-1	.	few	TGTGCCAGCAGCCCTCCGACGGGAGCGAGTGAGCAGTTCTTC	CASSPPTGASEQFF
TRBV10-3	TRBJ2-2	.	.	TGTGCCATCAGTGCTACCGGGACAAGGAACACCGGGGAGCTGTTTTTT	CAISATGTRNTGELFF
TRBV20-1	TRBJ2-7	TRBD2	.	TGCAGTGCTAGAGATGAATCTAGCGGCCGGTTCTACGAGCAGTACTTC	CSARDESSGRFYEQYF
TRBV20-1	TRBJ1-2	.	.	TGCAGTGCAGGGGGGGAACCGCCCCGCTATGGCTACACCTTC	CSAGGEPPRYGYTF
TRBV4-1	TRBJ2-5	.	.	TGCGCCAGCAGCCAGTCGGGACCCGAAGAGACCCAGTACTTC	CASSQSGPEETQYF
TRBV20-1	TRBJ2-5	.	.	TGCAGTGCTAGGGACCGGGACTGGGGAGAGACCCAGTACTTC	CSARDRDWGETQYF
TRBV2	TRBJ2-3	TRBD2	.	TGTGCCAGCAGTGAAACCTGGACTAGCGGGAGCACCAATACGCAGTATTTT	CASSETWTSGSTNTQYF
TRBV9	TRBJ1-1	.	few	TGTGCCAGCAGCGTATCCGGGTATAACACTGAAGCTTTCTTT	CASSVSGYNTEAFF
TRBV20-1	TRBJ1-1	.	.	TGCAGTGCTAGTCGTCCTGATCGGGTGAACACTGAAGCTTTCTTT	CSASRPDRVNTEAFF
TRBV24-1	TRBJ1-5	.	few	TGTGCCACCAGTGATTTGCGTTACGATCAGCCCCAGCATTTT	CATSDLRYDQPQHF